The text below deals with one T cell receptor (beta chain). Its antigen is as yet unknown. Germline V lookup: CDR1 SNHLY, CDR2 FYNNEI. V lost 6 bases to trimming and J lost 5 bases; unmatched junction nucleotides: 8. The CDR3 spans 16 residues. Using its own MiXCR run on the 5' RACE reads, TCRdb lists one record per CDR3 protein. The sample has some 62,000 distinct CDR3 sequences, about 22% seen once. The memory fraction was CD4+CD45RO+CD25- cells. Overall study findings and caveats: The TCR gene usage of tumor memory CD4+ T cells clustered together with blood and lymph node memory CD4+ cells and with lymph node naive CD4+ cells. Tumor-infiltrating Treg TCR alpha and beta sequences overlapped most with tumor naive CD4+ T cells, then blood naive. Larger-cohort validation covered only one TCR beta V-J rearrangement.

The sequence derives from a female donor with breast cancer. Sequences were obtained from memory CD4+ T cells sorted from a lymph node. Subset: memory CD4+ T cells, CD4+CD45RO+CD25-. V is TRBV2 and J is TRBJ2-7; 15 bases are shared with TRBD2. The CDR3 reads CASSEFGLAGGDEQYF. The CDR3, as DNA: TGTGCCAGCAGCGAATTCGGACTAGCGGGAGGGGACGAGCAGTACTTC.